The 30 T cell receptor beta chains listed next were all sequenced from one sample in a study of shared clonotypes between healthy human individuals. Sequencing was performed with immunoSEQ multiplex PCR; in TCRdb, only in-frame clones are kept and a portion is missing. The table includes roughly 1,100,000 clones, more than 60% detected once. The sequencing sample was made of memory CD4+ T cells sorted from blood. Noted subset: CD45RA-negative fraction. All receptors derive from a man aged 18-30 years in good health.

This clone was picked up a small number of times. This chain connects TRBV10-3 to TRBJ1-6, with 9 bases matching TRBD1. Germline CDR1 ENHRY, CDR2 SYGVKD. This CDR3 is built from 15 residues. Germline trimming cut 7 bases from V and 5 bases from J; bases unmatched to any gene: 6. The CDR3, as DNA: TGTGCCATCAAACCCGACAGGGGGGATAATTCACCCCTCCACTTT. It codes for CAIKPDRGDNSPLHF.

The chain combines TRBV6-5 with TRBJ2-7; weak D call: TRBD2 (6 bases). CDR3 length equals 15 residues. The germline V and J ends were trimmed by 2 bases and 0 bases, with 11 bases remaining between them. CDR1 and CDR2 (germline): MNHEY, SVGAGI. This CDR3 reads CASSYRDGSSYEQYF. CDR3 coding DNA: TGTGCCAGCAGTTACAGGGACGGGAGCTCCTACGAGCAGTACTTC.

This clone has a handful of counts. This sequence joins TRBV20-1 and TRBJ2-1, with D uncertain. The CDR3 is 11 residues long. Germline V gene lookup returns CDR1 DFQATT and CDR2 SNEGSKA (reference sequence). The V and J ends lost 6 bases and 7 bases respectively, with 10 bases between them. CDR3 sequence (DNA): TGCAGTGCCGCGAATAAGAATGAGCAGTTCTTC. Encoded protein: CSAANKNEQFF.

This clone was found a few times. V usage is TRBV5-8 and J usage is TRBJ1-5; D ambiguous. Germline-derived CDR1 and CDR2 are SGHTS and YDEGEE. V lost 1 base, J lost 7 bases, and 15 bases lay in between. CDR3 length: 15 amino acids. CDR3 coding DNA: TGTGCCAGCAGCTTGAAGCCAGACAAGGGCCAGCCCCAGCATTTT. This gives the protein CASSLKPDKGQPQHF.

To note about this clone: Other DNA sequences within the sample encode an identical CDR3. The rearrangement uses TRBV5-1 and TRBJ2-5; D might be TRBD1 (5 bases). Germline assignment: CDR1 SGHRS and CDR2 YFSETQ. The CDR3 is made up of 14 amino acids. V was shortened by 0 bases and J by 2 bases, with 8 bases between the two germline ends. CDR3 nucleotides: TGCGCCAGCAGCTTGGGACAGTTACAAGAGACCCAGTACTTC. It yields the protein CASSLGQLQETQYF.

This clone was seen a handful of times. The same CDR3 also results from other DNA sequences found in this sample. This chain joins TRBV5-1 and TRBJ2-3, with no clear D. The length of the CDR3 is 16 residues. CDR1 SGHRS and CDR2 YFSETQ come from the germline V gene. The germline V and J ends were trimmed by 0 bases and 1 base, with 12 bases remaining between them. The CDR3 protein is CASSLDPPRGTDTQYF. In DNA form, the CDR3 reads TGCGCCAGCAGCTTGGATCCGCCTAGAGGCACAGATACGCAGTATTTT.

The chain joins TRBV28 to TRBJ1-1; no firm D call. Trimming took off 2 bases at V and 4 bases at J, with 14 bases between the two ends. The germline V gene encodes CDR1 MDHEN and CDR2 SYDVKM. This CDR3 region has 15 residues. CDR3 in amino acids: CASSLVEGWSTEAFF. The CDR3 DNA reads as TGTGCCAGCAGTTTAGTGGAGGGATGGAGCACTGAAGCTTTCTTT.

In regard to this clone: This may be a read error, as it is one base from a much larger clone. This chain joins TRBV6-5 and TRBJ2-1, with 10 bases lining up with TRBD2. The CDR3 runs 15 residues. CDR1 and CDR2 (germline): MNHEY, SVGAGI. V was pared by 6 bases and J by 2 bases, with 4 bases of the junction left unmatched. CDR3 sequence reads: CASSPGLAAYNEQFF. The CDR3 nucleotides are TGTGCCAGCAGCCCCGGACTAGCGGCCTACAATGAGCAGTTCTTC.

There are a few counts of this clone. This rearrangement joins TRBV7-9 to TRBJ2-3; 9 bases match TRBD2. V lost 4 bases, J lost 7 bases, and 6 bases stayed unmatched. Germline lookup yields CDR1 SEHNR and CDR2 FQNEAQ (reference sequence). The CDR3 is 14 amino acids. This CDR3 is CASSYSGSSNTQYF. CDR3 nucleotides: TGTGCCAGCAGCTATAGCGGGAGTAGTAATACGCAGTATTTT. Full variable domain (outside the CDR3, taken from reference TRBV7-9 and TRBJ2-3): DTGVSQNPRHKITKRGQNVTFRCDPISEHNRLYWYRQTLGQGPEFLTYFQNEAQLEKSRLLSDRFSAERPKGSFSTLEIQRTEQGDSAMYLCASSYSGSSNTQYFGPGTRLTVL.

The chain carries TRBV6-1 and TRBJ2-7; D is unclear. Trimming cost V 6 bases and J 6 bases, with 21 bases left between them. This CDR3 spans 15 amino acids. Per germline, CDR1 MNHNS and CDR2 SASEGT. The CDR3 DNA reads TGTGCCAGCAGGCAACCTGGTGCTGGGTACGGCGAGCAGTACTTC. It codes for CASRQPGAGYGEQYF.

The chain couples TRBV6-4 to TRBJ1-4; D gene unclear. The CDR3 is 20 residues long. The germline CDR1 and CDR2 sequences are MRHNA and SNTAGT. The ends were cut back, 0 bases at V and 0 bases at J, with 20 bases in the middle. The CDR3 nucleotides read TGTGCCAGCAGTGACTCGATTTCTGGTTGCAGCTGTGCAACTAATGAAAAACTGTTTTTT. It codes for CASSDSISGCSCATNEKLFF.

This CDR3 is CASRAEDRFEKLFF. The CDR3 DNA reads TGTGCCAGCCGGGCGGAGGACAGGTTTGAAAAACTGTTTTTT. The chain uses TRBV27 and TRBJ1-4, with 7 bases that match TRBD1. The J segment lost 7 bases and the V segment lost 8 bases, leaving 10 bases of the junction unmatched. This CDR3 is built from 14 residues. Germline V gene data show CDR1 as MNHEY and CDR2 as SMNVEV (reference sequence).

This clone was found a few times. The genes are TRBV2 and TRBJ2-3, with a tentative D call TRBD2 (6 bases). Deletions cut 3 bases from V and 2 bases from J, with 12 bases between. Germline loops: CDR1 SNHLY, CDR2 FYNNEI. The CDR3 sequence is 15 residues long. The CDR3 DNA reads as TGTGCCAGCAGTGATCCTAGCGTCTACACAGATACGCAGTATTTT. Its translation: CASSDPSVYTDTQYF. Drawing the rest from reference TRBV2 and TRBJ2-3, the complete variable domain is EPEVTQTPSHQVTQMGQEVILRCVPISNHLYFYWYRQILGQKVEFLVSFYNNEISEKSEIFDDQFSVERPDGSNFTLKIRSTKLEDSAMYFCASSDPSVYTDTQYFGPGTRLTVL.

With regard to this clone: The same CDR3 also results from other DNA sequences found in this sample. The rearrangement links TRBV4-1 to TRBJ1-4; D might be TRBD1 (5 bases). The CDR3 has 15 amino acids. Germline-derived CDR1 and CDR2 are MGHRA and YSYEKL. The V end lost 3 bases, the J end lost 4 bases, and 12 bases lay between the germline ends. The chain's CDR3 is CASSQPRQGNEKLFF. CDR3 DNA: TGCGCCAGCAGCCAGCCTAGGCAGGGTAATGAAAAACTGTTTTTT.

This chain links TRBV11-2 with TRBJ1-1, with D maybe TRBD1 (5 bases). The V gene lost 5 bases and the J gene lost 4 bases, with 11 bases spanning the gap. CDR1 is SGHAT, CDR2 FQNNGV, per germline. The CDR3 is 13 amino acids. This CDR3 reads CASSLWDRTEAFF. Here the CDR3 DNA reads TGTGCCAGCAGCCTATGGGACCGCACTGAAGCTTTCTTT.

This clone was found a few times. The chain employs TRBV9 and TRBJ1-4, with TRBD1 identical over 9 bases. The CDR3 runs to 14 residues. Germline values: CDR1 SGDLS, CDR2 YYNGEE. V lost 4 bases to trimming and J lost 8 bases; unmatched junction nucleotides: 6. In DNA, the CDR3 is TGTGCCAGCAGCAGCTACAGGGGGCAAGAAAAACTGTTTTTT. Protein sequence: CASSSYRGQEKLFF.

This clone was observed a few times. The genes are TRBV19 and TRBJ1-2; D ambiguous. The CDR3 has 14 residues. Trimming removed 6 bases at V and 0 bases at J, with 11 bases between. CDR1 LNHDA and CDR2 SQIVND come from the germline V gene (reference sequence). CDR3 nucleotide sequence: TGTGCCAGTAGCTCATCAGTAGCTAACTATGGCTACACCTTC. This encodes CASSSSVANYGYTF.

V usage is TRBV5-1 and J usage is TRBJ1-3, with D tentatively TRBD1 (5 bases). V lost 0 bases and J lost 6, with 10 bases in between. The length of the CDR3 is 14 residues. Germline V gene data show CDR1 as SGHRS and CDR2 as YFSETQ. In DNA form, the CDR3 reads TGCGCCAGCAGCTTGGGGGGCAGCGTAAACACCATATATTTT. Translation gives CASSLGGSVNTIYF.

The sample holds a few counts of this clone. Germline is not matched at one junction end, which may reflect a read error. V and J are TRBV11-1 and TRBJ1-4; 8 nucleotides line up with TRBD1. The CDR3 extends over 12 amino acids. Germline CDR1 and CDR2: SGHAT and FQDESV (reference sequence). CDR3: CASRQGEKKTVF. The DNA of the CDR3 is TGTGCCAGCAGACAGGGGGAAAAAAAAACTGTTTTT.

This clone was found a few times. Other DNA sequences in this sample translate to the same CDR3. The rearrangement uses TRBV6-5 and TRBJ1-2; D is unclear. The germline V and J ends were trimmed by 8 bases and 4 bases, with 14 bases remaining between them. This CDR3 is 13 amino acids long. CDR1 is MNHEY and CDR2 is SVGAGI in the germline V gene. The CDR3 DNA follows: TGTGCCAGCTCCCCGGGAAGCGGCTATGGCTACACCTTC. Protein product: CASSPGSGYGYTF.

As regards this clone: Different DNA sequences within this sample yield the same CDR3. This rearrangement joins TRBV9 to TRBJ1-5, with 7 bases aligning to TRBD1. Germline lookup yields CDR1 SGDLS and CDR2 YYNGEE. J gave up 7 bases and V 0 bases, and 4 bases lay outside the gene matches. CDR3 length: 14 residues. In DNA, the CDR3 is TGTGCCAGCAGCGTAGGACAGGGAGCGCAGCCCCAGCATTTT. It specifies CASSVGQGAQPQHF.

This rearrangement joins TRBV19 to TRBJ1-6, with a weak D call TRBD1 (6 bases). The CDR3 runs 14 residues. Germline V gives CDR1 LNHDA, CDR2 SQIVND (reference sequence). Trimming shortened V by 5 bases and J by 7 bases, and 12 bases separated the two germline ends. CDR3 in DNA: TGTGCCAGTAGTGCTATACAGGGAAATTCACCCCTCCACTTT. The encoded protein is CASSAIQGNSPLHF.

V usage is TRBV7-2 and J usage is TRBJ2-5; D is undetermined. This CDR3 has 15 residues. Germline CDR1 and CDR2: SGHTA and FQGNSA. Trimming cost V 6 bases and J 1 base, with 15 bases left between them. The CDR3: CASRFGSGSQETQYF. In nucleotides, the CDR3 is TGTGCCAGCAGATTCGGTTCGGGTTCCCAAGAGACCCAGTACTTC.

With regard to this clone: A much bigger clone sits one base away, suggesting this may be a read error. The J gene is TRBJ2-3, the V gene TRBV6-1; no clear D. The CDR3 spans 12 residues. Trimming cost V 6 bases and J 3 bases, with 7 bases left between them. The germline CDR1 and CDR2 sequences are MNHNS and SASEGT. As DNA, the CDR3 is TGTGCCAGCAGCCTAAATACAGATACGCAGTATTTT. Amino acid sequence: CASSLNTDTQYF.

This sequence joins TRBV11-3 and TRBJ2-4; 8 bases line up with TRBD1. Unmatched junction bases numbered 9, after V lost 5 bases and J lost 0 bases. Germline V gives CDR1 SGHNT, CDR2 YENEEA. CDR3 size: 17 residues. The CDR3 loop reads CASSPGQGSLAKNIQYF. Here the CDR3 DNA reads TGTGCCAGCAGCCCTGGACAGGGATCTCTAGCCAAAAACATTCAGTACTTC.

CDR3 DNA sequence: TGTGCCCGGGGCGGGGCGGGGATGGCGAACACCGGGGAGCTGTTTTTT. This encodes CARGGAGMANTGELFF. The chain couples TRBV30 to TRBJ2-2, with D possibly matching TRBD2 (6 bases). V was pared by 8 bases and J by 0 bases, with 19 bases between. Germline values: CDR1 GTSNPN, CDR2 SVGIG (reference sequence). This CDR3 has 16 residues.

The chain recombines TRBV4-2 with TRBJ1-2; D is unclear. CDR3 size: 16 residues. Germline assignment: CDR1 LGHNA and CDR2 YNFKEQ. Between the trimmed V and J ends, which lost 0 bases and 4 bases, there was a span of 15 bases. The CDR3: CASSQDRSGLGYGYTF. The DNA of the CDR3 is TGTGCCAGCAGCCAAGATCGGTCAGGCCTTGGCTATGGCTACACCTTC.

CDR3 sequence reads: CASSSDMSQHF. The CDR3 nucleotides are TGTGCCAGCAGTTCGGACATGAGCCAGCATTTT. J is TRBJ1-5 and V is TRBV28; a possible D gene is TRBD1 (5 bases). The germline CDR1 and CDR2 sequences are MDHEN and SYDVKM. The V end lost 4 bases, the J end lost 12 bases, and 10 bases lay between the germline ends. The CDR3 contains 11 residues.

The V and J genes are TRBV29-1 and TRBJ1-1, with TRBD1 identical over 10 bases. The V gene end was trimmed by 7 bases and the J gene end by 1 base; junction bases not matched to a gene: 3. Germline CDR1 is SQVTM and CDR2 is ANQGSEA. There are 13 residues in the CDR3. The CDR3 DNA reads TGCAGCGGTCGACAGGGGGCGAACACTGAAGCTTTCTTT. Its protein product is CSGRQGANTEAFF.

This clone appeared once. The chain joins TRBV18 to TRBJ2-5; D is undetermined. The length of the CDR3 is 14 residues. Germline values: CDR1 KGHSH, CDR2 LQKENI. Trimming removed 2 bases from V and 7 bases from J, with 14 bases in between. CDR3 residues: CASSPMQVGSTQYF. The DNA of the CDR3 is TGTGCCAGCTCACCAATGCAGGTGGGTTCGACCCAGTACTTC.